These T cell receptor beta chains were read from a single sample in a study of T-cell memory formation after mild COVID-19. Via MiXCR, TCRdb re-called the 5' RACE reads, giving one row per CDR3 protein. The data show 470,000 or so distinct CDR3 sequences, 20% to 30% seen once. Sequenced: PBMCs or a T cell subset sorted from them (not recorded which). Receptors were obtained from an adult woman who had mild COVID-19 (a few samples of this study predate the infection). Cell type and time point are not known. CDR3s include the opening cysteine and the closing phenylalanine or tryptophan. A D gene is named only where the DNA matches it firmly. Rows may omit the clone size; those that give it use once, few, many or a size class.

v_gene: TRBV11-1; j_gene: TRBJ2-7; abundance: few; d_gene: -; CDR3aa: CASSYGSATPGEQYF; CDR3nt: TGTGCCAGCAGCTACGGATCGGCCACCCCTGGGGAGCAGTACTTC
v_gene: TRBV9; j_gene: TRBJ2-3; abundance: -; d_gene: -; CDR3aa: CASSVATAGRSTDTQYF; CDR3nt: TGTGCCAGCAGCGTAGCTACGGCGGGAAGAAGCACAGATACGCAGTATTTT
v_gene: TRBV12-3/TRBV12-4; j_gene: TRBJ1-2; abundance: -; d_gene: -; CDR3aa: CASSPLPGYGYTF; CDR3nt: TGTGCCAGCAGTCCCTTGCCAGGCTATGGCTACACCTTC
v_gene: TRBV24-1; j_gene: TRBJ2-5; abundance: -; d_gene: TRBD1; CDR3aa: CATSDRQGLEETQYF; CDR3nt: TGTGCCACCAGTGATCGACAGGGGCTGGAGGAGACCCAGTACTTC
v_gene: TRBV7-9; j_gene: TRBJ2-3; abundance: -; d_gene: -; CDR3aa: CASSGSPTDTQYF; CDR3nt: TGTGCCAGCAGCGGGAGCCCCACAGATACGCAGTATTTT
v_gene: TRBV7-9; j_gene: TRBJ2-3; abundance: few; d_gene: -; CDR3aa: CASSSPGVRNTDTQYF; CDR3nt: TGTGCCAGCAGCTCGCCTGGGGTACGAAACACAGATACGCAGTATTTT
v_gene: TRBV5-1; j_gene: TRBJ2-1; abundance: few; d_gene: TRBD2; CDR3aa: CASSLSASGRRGEQFF; CDR3nt: TGCGCCAGCAGCTTGAGTGCTAGCGGGAGGAGGGGTGAGCAGTTCTTC
v_gene: TRBV29-1; j_gene: TRBJ2-4; abundance: -; d_gene: -; CDR3aa: CSVEVRGFKNIQYF; CDR3nt: TGCAGCGTTGAAGTCAGGGGCTTTAAAAACATTCAGTACTTC
v_gene: TRBV5-1; j_gene: TRBJ2-7; abundance: -; d_gene: -; CDR3aa: CASSSGGASYEQYF; CDR3nt: TGCGCCAGCAGCTCCGGGGGCGCCAGCTACGAGCAGTACTTC
v_gene: TRBV7-9; j_gene: TRBJ2-5; abundance: -; d_gene: TRBD2; CDR3aa: CASSFHELQRGLETQYF; CDR3nt: TGTGCCAGCAGCTTCCACGAGCTACAGCGGGGTTTGGAGACCCAGTACTTC
v_gene: TRBV5-1; j_gene: TRBJ2-7; abundance: few; d_gene: TRBD1; CDR3aa: CASSMGQGASLSYEQYF; CDR3nt: TGCGCCAGCAGCATGGGACAGGGGGCGTCCCTATCCTACGAGCAGTACTTC
v_gene: TRBV5-4; j_gene: TRBJ2-3; abundance: few; d_gene: -; CDR3aa: CASSLVSDTQYF; CDR3nt: TGTGCCAGCAGCTTGGTATCAGATACGCAGTATTTT
v_gene: TRBV30; j_gene: TRBJ1-5; abundance: -; d_gene: -; CDR3aa: CAWTSPGLQPQHF; CDR3nt: TGTGCCTGGACTTCACCTGGTCTTCAGCCCCAGCATTTT
v_gene: TRBV3-1; j_gene: TRBJ2-3; abundance: -; d_gene: -; CDR3aa: CASSQVSPRDWGPTDTQYF; CDR3nt: TGTGCCAGCAGCCAAGTAAGCCCCCGGGACTGGGGGCCCACAGATACGCAGTATTTT
v_gene: TRBV10-2; j_gene: TRBJ1-4; abundance: few; d_gene: TRBD1; CDR3aa: CASSFRTGTENEKLFF; CDR3nt: TGCGCCAGCAGCTTTAGAACCGGGACAGAGAATGAAAAACTGTTTTTT
v_gene: TRBV7-3; j_gene: TRBJ2-1; abundance: few; d_gene: -; CDR3aa: CASSFAALGEQFF; CDR3nt: TGTGCCAGCAGCTTTGCAGCATTGGGTGAGCAGTTCTTC
v_gene: TRBV12-3/TRBV12-4; j_gene: TRBJ1-4; abundance: many; d_gene: -; CDR3aa: CASSLNSGKLFF; CDR3nt: TGTGCCAGCAGTTTAAATTCCGGAAAACTGTTTTTT
v_gene: TRBV5-5; j_gene: TRBJ1-2; abundance: few; d_gene: -; CDR3aa: CASSLVNTGANYGYTF; CDR3nt: TGTGCCAGCAGCTTGGTCAATACAGGAGCTAACTATGGCTACACCTTC
v_gene: TRBV5-1; j_gene: TRBJ1-1; abundance: few; d_gene: -; CDR3aa: CASSLAQTPTEAFF; CDR3nt: TGCGCCAGCAGCTTGGCGCAAACCCCCACTGAAGCTTTCTTT